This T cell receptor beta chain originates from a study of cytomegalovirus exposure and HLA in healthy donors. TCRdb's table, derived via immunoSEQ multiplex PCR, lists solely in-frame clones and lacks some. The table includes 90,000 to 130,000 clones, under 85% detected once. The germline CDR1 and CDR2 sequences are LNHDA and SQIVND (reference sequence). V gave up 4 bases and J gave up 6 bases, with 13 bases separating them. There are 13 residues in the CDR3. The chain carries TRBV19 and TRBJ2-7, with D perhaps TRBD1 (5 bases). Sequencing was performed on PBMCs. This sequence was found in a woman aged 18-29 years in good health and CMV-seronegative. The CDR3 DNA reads TGTGCCAGTAGTACCCGGACAAGCCTCGAGCAGTACTTC. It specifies CASSTRTSLEQYF. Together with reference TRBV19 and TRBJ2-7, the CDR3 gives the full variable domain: DGGITQSPKYLFRKEGQNVTLSCEQNLNHDAMYWYRQDPGQGLRLIYYSQIVNDFQKGDIAEGYSVSREKKESFPLTVTSAQKNPTAFYLCASSTRTSLEQYFGPGTRLTVT.